This T cell receptor (beta chain) was observed in a study of blood T cell repertoires in COVID-19. Original processing notes: Estimates of nucleated cell counts were drawn from the amplification of reference gene primers. Only in-frame clones appear in the TCRdb table, and some are missing; sequencing was by immunoSEQ multiplex PCR. V, J and clone size were drawn from that table, and D and trimming were deduced from the DNA. This table has some 120,000 clones, around 80% appearing once. There are 15 residues in the CDR3. V lost 0 bases, J lost 0 bases, and 2 bases stayed unmatched. Germline values: CDR1 SNHLY, CDR2 FYNNEI.

This rearrangement joins TRBV2 to TRBJ2-7; TRBD2 aligns across 7 bases. This clonotype originated in a man older than 75 with active or convalescent COVID-19. Source material: peripheral blood. CDR3 in DNA: TGTGCCAGCAGTGAAGCCGGCGGGAGCTCCTACGAGCAGTACTTC. Amino acid sequence: CASSEAGGSSYEQYF.